The 25 T cell receptor beta chains given below trace back to one sample, sequenced in a study of naive CD8 T cells in extremely preterm neonates. Sequencing was performed with immunoSEQ multiplex PCR; in TCRdb, only in-frame clones are kept and a portion is missing. This sample has some 6,100 clones; 95% to 99% occur once, and the top ten carry more than 0.4%. Without labor or membrane rupture, elective cesareans at roughly 37-41 weeks supplied term cord blood. Material for sequencing was naive CD8+ T cells from cord blood. All receptors derive from a newborn in good health.

This clone came up once. This chain uses TRBV4-1 with TRBJ2-5; TRBD2 aligns across 7 bases. The J call may be incorrect, as the DNA end agrees better with TRBJ2-7. This CDR3 is 18 amino acids long. Germline lookup yields CDR1 MGHRA and CDR2 YSYEKL. This CDR3 is CASSQERQSLAVSYEQYF. The CDR3 DNA reads as TGCGCCAGCAGCCAAGAAAGACAGAGCCTAGCGGTCTCCTACGAGCAGTACTTC.

J is TRBJ2-7 and V is TRBV27; D is unclear. The CDR3 runs 13 residues. V lost 3 bases and J 1 base, leaving 7 bases between the germline ends. The germline V gene has CDR1 MNHEY and CDR2 SMNVEV (reference sequence). The CDR3 reads CASSFALSYEQYF. CDR3 coding DNA: TGTGCCAGCAGTTTTGCGCTTTCCTACGAGCAGTACTTC.

The rearrangement joins TRBV30 to TRBJ2-7, with 11 bases matching TRBD1. Looked up from germline, CDR1 is GTSNPN and CDR2 is SVGIG (reference sequence). The junction had 2 bases not matched to a gene; V was cut back by 2 bases and J by 2 bases. This CDR3 has 14 amino acids. The CDR3 bases are TGTGCCTGGAGTCCGGGACAGGGGGCCTACGAGCAGTACTTC. Encoded protein: CAWSPGQGAYEQYF. The full variable domain, with the rest looked up from reference TRBV30 and TRBJ2-7, is SQTIHQWPATLVQPVGSPLSLECTVEGTSNPNLYWYRQAAGRGLQLLFYSVGIGQISSEVPQNLSASRPQDRQFILSSKKLLLSDSGFYLCAWSPGQGAYEQYFGPGTRLTVT.

The chain couples TRBV27 to TRBJ2-3, with 13 bases that match TRBD2. CDR1 and CDR2 (germline): MNHEY, SMNVEV (reference sequence). The trim removed 4 bases at V and 6 bases at J, leaving 4 bases unmatched. This CDR3 spans 15 amino acids. CDR3 coding DNA: TGTGCCAGCAGTTCCGGGACTAGCGGGATTGATACGCAGTATTTT. It is translated as CASSSGTSGIDTQYF.

The rearrangement joins TRBV7-9 to TRBJ2-5; 13 bases fit TRBD2. The DNA end is a closer match to TRBJ2-7, so the J assignment may be wrong. The CDR3 covers 15 residues. Germline assignment: CDR1 SEHNR and CDR2 FQNEAQ (reference sequence). CDR3 sequence (DNA): TGTGCCAGCAGCTGGACTAGCGGGAGCTCCTACGAGCAGTACTTC. Its translation is CASSWTSGSSYEQYF.

As DNA, the CDR3 is TGTGCCAGCAAGGCAGGGGGCAATCAGCCCCAGCATTTT. This sequence encodes CASKAGGNQPQHF. This chain joins TRBV2 and TRBJ1-5; D is possibly TRBD1 (6 bases). The V end lost 7 bases, the J end lost 2 bases, and 9 bases lay between the germline ends. Per the germline V gene, CDR1 is SNHLY and CDR2 is FYNNEI. CDR3 length: 13 amino acids.

The rearrangement links TRBV10-1 to TRBJ2-1; TRBD2 agrees at 14 bases. This CDR3 has 17 amino acids. The V gene's germline CDR1 is WNHNN and CDR2 SYGVQD (reference sequence). V was clipped by 2 bases and J by 0 bases; unmatched bases: 0. CDR3 in amino acids: CASSEGTSGSSYNEQFF. CDR3 in DNA: TGCGCCAGCAGTGAGGGGACTAGCGGGAGCTCCTACAATGAGCAGTTCTTC.

Worth noting for this clone: The junction does not match germline at one end; this may be a read error. The chain has TRBV6-5 and TRBJ2-2; 7 bases are a match to TRBD1. Per the germline V gene, CDR1 is MNHEY and CDR2 is SVGAGI. CDR3 length: 15 amino acids. The chain's CDR3 is CTSSFSDDRDGELFF. CDR3 DNA: TGTACCAGCAGCTTCAGCGACGACAGGGACGGGGAGCTGTTTTTT.

The chain couples TRBV18 to TRBJ2-7, with D possibly TRBD2 on 6 matching bases. Trimming pared 0 bases from V and 3 bases from J, leaving 18 bases between. The germline gives CDR1 KGHSH, CDR2 LQKENI. CDR3 length: 17 residues. The CDR3 here is CASSPPGTDYNYYEQYF. The CDR3 DNA reads as TGTGCCAGCTCACCACCTGGGACGGACTACAACTACTACGAGCAGTACTTC.

This chain uses TRBV28 with TRBJ2-2; 9 bases are shared with TRBD2. J was trimmed by 0 bases and V by 6 bases; bases with no gene match: 5. This CDR3 has 16 residues. CDR1 MDHEN and CDR2 SYDVKM come from the germline V gene. In nucleotides, the CDR3 is TGTGCCAGCAGGCCATTAGCGGGGGCGAACACCGGGGAGCTGTTTTTT. Translating it yields CASRPLAGANTGELFF.

The V gene is TRBV19, the J gene TRBJ2-7; TRBD1 aligns across 7 bases. There are 11 residues in the CDR3. Germline CDR1 is LNHDA and CDR2 is SQIVND (reference sequence). J gave up 6 bases and V 5 bases, and 1 base lay outside the gene matches. This chain's CDR3 is CASSDRAEQYF. DNA for the CDR3: TGTGCCAGTAGTGACAGGGCCGAGCAGTACTTC.

The CDR3 DNA sequence: TGCGCCAGCAGCTTGCTAGCTTCCTACGAGCAGTACTTC. Protein sequence: CASSLLASYEQYF. The chain is built from TRBV5-1 and TRBJ2-7; tentative D call: TRBD2 (5 bases). The germline gives CDR1 SGHRS, CDR2 YFSETQ. Trimming stripped 1 base from V and 1 base from J, with 6 bases between. The CDR3 is made up of 13 amino acids.

The chain employs TRBV11-2 and TRBJ2-7, with 11 positions matching TRBD2. The CDR3 extends over 15 amino acids. Germline V gene data show CDR1 as SGHAT and CDR2 as FQNNGV. After removal of 5 bases from V and 4 bases from J, the junction contained 7 bases not matched to a gene. For the CDR3, the DNA is TGTGCCAGCAGCGCTGGGACTAGCGGTTTTTACGAGCAGTACTTC. This gives the protein CASSAGTSGFYEQYF.

This chain links TRBV7-2 with TRBJ2-1, with TRBD2 matching over 10 bases. The CDR3 length is 14 residues. Trimming cost V 5 bases and J 4 bases; bases outside gene matches: 2. The germline gives CDR1 SGHTA, CDR2 FQGNSA. The CDR3 protein is CASSRLAGYNEQFF. The CDR3 DNA follows: TGTGCCAGCAGCCGACTAGCGGGTTACAATGAGCAGTTCTTC.

The V call is TRBV19, the J call TRBJ1-2, with D possibly matching TRBD1 (5 bases). Trimming pared 5 bases from V and 4 bases from J, leaving 11 bases between. This CDR3 region has 13 residues. The V gene's germline CDR1 is LNHDA and CDR2 SQIVND (reference sequence). The CDR3 nucleotides are TGTGCCAGTAGTGGGAGGGGCCGCTATGGCTACACCTTC. Translation gives CASSGRGRYGYTF.

The chain employs TRBV20-1 and TRBJ2-7; D might be TRBD2 (6 bases). The ends were cut back, 6 bases at V and 3 bases at J, with 9 bases in the middle. CDR1 and CDR2 from the germline V gene are DFQATT and SNEGSKA (reference sequence). The CDR3 is 11 residues long. The CDR3 nucleotides read TGCAGTGCCCTCGGGGGCTACGAGCAGTACTTC. Its translation: CSALGGYEQYF.

This chain uses TRBV25-1 with TRBJ2-2; D remains ambiguous. The CDR3 totals 16 residues. CDR1 and CDR2 (germline): MGHDK, SYGVNS. The V end was cut by 3 bases, the J end by 0 bases, with 11 bases between. The CDR3 bases are TGTGCCAGCAGTGATCGCGAGGCCTCGAACACCGGGGAGCTGTTTTTT. This codes for CASSDREASNTGELFF.

This clone was observed a single time. V and J are TRBV7-9 and TRBJ2-5; 8 nucleotides line up with TRBD1. Germline V lookup: CDR1 SEHNR, CDR2 FQNEAQ (reference sequence). This CDR3 comprises 13 residues. Germline trimming cut 4 bases from V and 3 bases from J; bases unmatched to any gene: 1. Here the CDR3 DNA reads TGTGCCAGCAGCTGGACAGGGAAAGAGACCCAGTACTTC. Amino acids: CASSWTGKETQYF.

The chain uses TRBV21-1 and TRBJ1-1; the table's TRBD1 call for D was not verified on the DNA. TRBV21-1 is classified as a pseudogene. CDR3 length: 18 amino acids. CDR3 nucleotide sequence: TGTGCCAGCAGCGCGCCTGGGGCTAGACAGGACCCCCACACTGAAGCTTTCTTT. Amino acid sequence: CASSAPGARQDPHTEAFF.

The chain is built from TRBV19 and TRBJ1-6; no definite D call. The CDR3 loop spans 14 amino acids. The ends were cut back, 1 base at V and 7 bases at J, with 8 bases in the middle. CDR1 and CDR2 from the germline V gene are LNHDA and SQIVND (reference sequence). The CDR3 coding sequence is TGTGCCAGTAGTATAGGACTTCCGAATTCACCCCTCCACTTT. Its translation is CASSIGLPNSPLHF.

J is TRBJ2-2 and V is TRBV2, with D maybe TRBD2 (7 bases). V dropped 6 bases and J dropped 6 bases, with 14 bases sitting between them. Germline V lookup: CDR1 SNHLY, CDR2 FYNNEI. The CDR3 runs 14 residues. The CDR3 protein is CASRGGLLPGELFF. The DNA for the CDR3 is TGTGCCAGCAGGGGGGGGCTCCTTCCCGGGGAGCTGTTTTTT.

This clone was seen just once. The V gene is TRBV5-6, the J gene TRBJ2-5; 9 nucleotides align to TRBD2. This CDR3 contains 15 residues. V lost 0 bases and J lost 2; bases outside the gene matches: 2. Per germline, CDR1 SGHDT and CDR2 YYEEEE. The CDR3 here is CASSLAAGGQETQYF. In DNA, the CDR3 is TGTGCCAGCAGCTTGGCAGCGGGGGGACAAGAGACCCAGTACTTC.

The genes are TRBV6-1 and TRBJ2-5; the D is unclear. The germline CDR1 and CDR2 sequences are MNHNS and SASEGT. V dropped 6 bases and J dropped 5 bases, with 7 bases sitting between them. The CDR3 totals 11 residues. The CDR3 DNA reads as TGTGCCAGCAGGCCGCGGGAGACCCAGTACTTC. Protein: CASRPRETQYF.

This clone was detected only once. Other DNA sequences of this sample code for an identical CDR3. The chain is built from TRBV19 and TRBJ1-1, with D uncertain. Germline V gene sequence: CDR1 LNHDA, CDR2 SQIVND (reference sequence). Trimming shortened V by 3 bases and J by 11 bases, and 22 bases separated the two germline ends. The length of the CDR3 is 15 residues. The CDR3 here is CASSIGGGSSNEAFF. In DNA form, the CDR3 reads TGTGCCAGTAGTATCGGAGGTGGTAGCAGCAATGAGGCTTTCTTT.

This chain connects TRBV29-1 to TRBJ1-1; D unclear. Germline CDR1 reads SQVTM; CDR2 reads ANQGSEA. Trimming cost V 3 bases and J 2 bases, with 10 bases left between them. The CDR3 runs to 13 residues. The CDR3 DNA reads TGCAGCGTTGACCGCGCGGGTAACACTGAAGCTTTCTTT. Its translation is CSVDRAGNTEAFF.